The 7 T cell receptor beta chains given below trace back to one sample, sequenced in a study of beta chain features in type 1 diabetes. cDNA synthesis used the whole RNA isolate, giving expressed TCRB sequences. Assay: immunoSEQ multiplex PCR; the TCRdb copy retains only in-frame clones and omits some. The sample lists around 430,000 clones; roughly 31% were seen once. The sample taken for sequencing was naive CD4+ T cells from blood. Receptors originate from a young man in good health.

The V and J genes are TRBV7-2 and TRBJ2-2, with 10 bases aligning to TRBD1. Germline assignment: CDR1 SGHTA and CDR2 FQGNSA. This CDR3 spans 15 amino acids. Germline trimming cut 5 bases from V and 5 bases from J; bases unmatched to any gene: 5. CDR3 residues: CASSPLGQGTGELFF. CDR3 DNA: TGTGCCAGCAGCCCGCTGGGACAGGGGACCGGGGAGCTGTTTTTT.

The genes are TRBV10-3 and TRBJ2-1; 9 bases agree with TRBD1. The CDR3 has 13 amino acids. With V trimmed by 10 bases and J by 3 bases, 4 bases remained unmatched. CDR1 is ENHRY and CDR2 is SYGVKD in the germline V gene. The CDR3 spells CATSDRGYNEQFF. The CDR3 DNA follows: TGTGCCACCTCGGACAGGGGCTACAATGAGCAGTTCTTC.

The chain links TRBV7-2 to TRBJ2-7, with TRBD2 identical over 13 bases. The J segment lost 3 bases and the V segment lost 4 bases, leaving 6 bases of the junction unmatched. The CDR3 loop spans 16 amino acids. In germline, CDR1 is SGHTA, CDR2 FQGNSA. CDR3 amino acids: CASSSWTSGRFYEQYF. The DNA of the CDR3 is TGTGCCAGCAGCTCGTGGACTAGCGGGAGATTCTACGAGCAGTACTTC.

Details on this clone: Within the sample, other DNA sequences also encode this same CDR3. V usage is TRBV30 and J usage is TRBJ1-5; no firm D call. The CDR3 consists of 13 residues. The ends were cut back, 0 bases at V and 4 bases at J, with 7 bases in the middle. Germline CDR1 reads GTSNPN; CDR2 reads SVGIG (reference sequence). Written as DNA, the CDR3 is TGTGCCTGGAGTGTGGGAGGAAATCAGCCCCAGCATTTT. Protein product: CAWSVGGNQPQHF.

The CDR3 coding sequence is TGTGCCAGCAGCCGGGGGACAGGGGACACCGGGGAGCTGTTTTTT. Its protein is CASSRGTGDTGELFF. The chain uses TRBV4-2 and TRBJ2-2; TRBD1 aligns across 10 bases. Per the germline V gene, CDR1 is LGHNA and CDR2 is YNFKEQ. The CDR3 has 15 residues. V lost 4 bases and J lost 3; bases outside the gene matches: 2.

This clone was detected only a few times. The rearrangement links TRBV30 to TRBJ2-7; 7 nucleotides agree with TRBD1. V shed 2 bases, J shed 4 bases, and the junction held 5 bases outside the gene matches. Germline V gene lookup returns CDR1 GTSNPN and CDR2 SVGIG (reference sequence). This CDR3 is 13 amino acids long. This chain's CDR3 is CAWSRGQLYEQYF. The CDR3 nucleotides are TGTGCCTGGAGTCGGGGACAGTTGTACGAGCAGTACTTC.

V is TRBV5-1 and J is TRBJ2-7, with 13 nucleotides matching TRBD2. The CDR3 covers 15 residues. Losses at the gene ends were 1 base for V and 6 bases for J; bases not matched to a gene: 4. Germline assignment: CDR1 SGHRS and CDR2 YFSETQ. CDR3 DNA sequence: TGCGCCAGCAGCTTGCAAGGACTAGCGGGAGTCGAGCAGTACTTC. It codes for CASSLQGLAGVEQYF.